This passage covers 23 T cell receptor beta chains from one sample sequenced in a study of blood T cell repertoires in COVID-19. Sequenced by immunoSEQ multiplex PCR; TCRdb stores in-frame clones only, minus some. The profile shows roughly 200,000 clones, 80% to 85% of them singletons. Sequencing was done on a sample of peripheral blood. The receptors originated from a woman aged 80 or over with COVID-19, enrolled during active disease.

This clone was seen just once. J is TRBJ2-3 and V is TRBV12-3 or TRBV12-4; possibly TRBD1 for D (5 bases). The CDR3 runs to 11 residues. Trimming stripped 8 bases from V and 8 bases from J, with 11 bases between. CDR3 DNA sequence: TGTGCCAGCTCCTCAAGGGGTACGCAGTATTTT. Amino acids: CASSSRGTQYF.

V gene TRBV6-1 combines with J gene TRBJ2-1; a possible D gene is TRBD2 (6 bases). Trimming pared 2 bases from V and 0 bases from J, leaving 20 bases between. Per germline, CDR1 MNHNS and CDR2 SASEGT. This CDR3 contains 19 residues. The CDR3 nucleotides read TGTGCCAGCAGTGAACGCCTGTACCGGGACTCGCGCTCCTACAATGAGCAGTTCTTC. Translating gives CASSERLYRDSRSYNEQFF.

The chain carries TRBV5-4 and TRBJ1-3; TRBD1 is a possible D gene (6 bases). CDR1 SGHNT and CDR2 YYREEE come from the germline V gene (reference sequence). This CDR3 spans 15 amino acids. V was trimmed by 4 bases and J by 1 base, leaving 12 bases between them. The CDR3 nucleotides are TGTGCCAGCAGCCTTGGGGGGGCGTCTGGAAACACCATATATTTT. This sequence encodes CASSLGGASGNTIYF.

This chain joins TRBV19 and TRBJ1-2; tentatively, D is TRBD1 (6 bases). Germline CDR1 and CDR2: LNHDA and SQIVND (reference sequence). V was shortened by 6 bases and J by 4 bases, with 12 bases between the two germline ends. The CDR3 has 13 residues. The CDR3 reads CASSGQTTYGYTF. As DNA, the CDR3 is TGTGCCAGTAGCGGACAGACGACCTATGGCTACACCTTC.

Here the CDR3 reads CASSEGSSYEQYF. The CDR3 DNA reads TGCGCCAGCAGTGAGGGGAGCTCCTACGAGCAGTACTTC. The chain links TRBV10-1 to TRBJ2-7; weak D call: TRBD2 (5 bases). From germline, CDR1 is WNHNN and CDR2 SYGVQD (reference sequence). Trimming removed 2 bases at V and 0 bases at J, with 5 bases between. The CDR3 runs 13 residues.

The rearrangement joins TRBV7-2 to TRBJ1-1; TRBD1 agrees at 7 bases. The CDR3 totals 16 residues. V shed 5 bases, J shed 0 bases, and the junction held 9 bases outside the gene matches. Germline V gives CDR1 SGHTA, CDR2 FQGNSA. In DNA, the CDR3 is TGTGCCAGCAGCGCGACAGGGAAGTCGATGAACACTGAAGCTTTCTTT. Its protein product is CASSATGKSMNTEAFF.

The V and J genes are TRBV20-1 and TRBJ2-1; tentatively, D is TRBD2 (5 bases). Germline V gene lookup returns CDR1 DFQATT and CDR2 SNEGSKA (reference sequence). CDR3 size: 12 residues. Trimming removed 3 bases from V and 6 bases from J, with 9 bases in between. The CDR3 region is CSASREVNEQFF. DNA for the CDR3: TGCAGTGCTAGTCGGGAAGTCAATGAGCAGTTCTTC.

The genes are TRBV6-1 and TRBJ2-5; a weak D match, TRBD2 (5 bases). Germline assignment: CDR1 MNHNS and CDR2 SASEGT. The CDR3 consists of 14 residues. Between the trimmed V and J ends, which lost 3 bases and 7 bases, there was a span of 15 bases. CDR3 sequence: CASSEPRALRTQYF. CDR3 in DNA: TGTGCCAGCAGTGAGCCGAGGGCGTTGCGGACCCAGTACTTC.

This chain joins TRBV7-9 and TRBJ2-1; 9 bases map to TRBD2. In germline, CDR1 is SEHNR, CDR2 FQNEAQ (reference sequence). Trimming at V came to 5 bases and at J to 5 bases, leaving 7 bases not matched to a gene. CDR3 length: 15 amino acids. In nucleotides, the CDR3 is TGTGCCAGCAGCATCGGACTAGCGAGGAACAATGAGCAGTTCTTC. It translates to CASSIGLARNNEQFF.

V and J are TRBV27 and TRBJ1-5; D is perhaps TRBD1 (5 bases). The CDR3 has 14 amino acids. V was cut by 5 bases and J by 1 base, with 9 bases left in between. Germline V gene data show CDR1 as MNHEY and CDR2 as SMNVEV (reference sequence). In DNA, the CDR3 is TGTGCCAGCAGTCTGGGGGGAAGCAATCAGCCCCAGCATTTT. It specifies CASSLGGSNQPQHF.

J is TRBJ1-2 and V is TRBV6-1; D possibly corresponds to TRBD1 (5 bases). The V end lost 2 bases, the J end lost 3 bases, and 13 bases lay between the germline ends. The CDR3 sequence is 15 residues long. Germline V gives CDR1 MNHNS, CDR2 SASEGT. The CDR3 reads CASSEPRRVDYGYTF. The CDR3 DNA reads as TGTGCCAGCAGTGAACCCCGCAGGGTAGACTATGGCTACACCTTC.

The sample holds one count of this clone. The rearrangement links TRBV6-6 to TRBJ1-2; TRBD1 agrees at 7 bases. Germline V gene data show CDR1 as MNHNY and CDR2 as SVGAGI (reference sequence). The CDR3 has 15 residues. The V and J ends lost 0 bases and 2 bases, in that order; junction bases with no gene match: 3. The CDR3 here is CASSYSGGSNYGYTF. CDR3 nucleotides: TGTGCCAGCAGTTACTCAGGGGGCTCGAACTATGGCTACACCTTC.

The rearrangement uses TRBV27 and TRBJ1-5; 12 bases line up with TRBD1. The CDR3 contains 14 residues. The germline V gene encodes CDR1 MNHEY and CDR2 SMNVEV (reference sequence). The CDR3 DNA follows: TGTGCTAGGGGGACAGGGGGCTGCAATCAGCCCCAGCATTTT. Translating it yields CARGTGGCNQPQHF.

Here the CDR3 DNA reads TGTGCCAGCAGCTTGTCAGGTTATGGCTGGCATGGCTACACCTTC. Translating gives CASSLSGYGWHGYTF. The V call is TRBV5-6, the J call TRBJ1-2; unclear D gene. The length of the CDR3 is 15 residues. The V end was cut by 1 base, the J end by 6 bases, with 16 bases between. Germline CDR1 SGHDT, CDR2 YYEEEE.

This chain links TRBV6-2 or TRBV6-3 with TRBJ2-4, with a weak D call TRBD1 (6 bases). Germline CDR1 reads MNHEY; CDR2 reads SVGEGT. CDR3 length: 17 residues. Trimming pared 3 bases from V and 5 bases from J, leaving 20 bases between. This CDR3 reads CASSYLLDRSIENIQYF. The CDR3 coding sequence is TGTGCCAGCAGTTATCTTTTAGACAGGTCTATCGAAAACATTCAGTACTTC.

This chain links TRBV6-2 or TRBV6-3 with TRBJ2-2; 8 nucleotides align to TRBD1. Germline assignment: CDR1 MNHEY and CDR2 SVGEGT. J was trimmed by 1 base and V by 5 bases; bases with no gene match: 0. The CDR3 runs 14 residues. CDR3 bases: TGTGCCAGCAGTACAGGGGGGAACACCGGGGAGCTGTTTTTT. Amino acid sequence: CASSTGGNTGELFF.

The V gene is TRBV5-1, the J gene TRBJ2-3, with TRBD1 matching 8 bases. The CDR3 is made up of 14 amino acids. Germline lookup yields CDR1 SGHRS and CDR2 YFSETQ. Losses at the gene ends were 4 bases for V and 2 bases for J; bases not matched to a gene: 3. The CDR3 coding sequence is TGCGCCAGCAGCCAGGACAGGGCCACAGATACGCAGTATTTT. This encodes CASSQDRATDTQYF.

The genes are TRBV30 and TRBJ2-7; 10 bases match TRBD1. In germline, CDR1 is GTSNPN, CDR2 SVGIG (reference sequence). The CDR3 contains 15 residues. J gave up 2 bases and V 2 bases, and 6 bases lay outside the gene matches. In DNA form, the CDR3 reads TGTGCCTGGAGTATAAGACAGGGGGCGACCTACGAGCAGTACTTC. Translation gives CAWSIRQGATYEQYF.

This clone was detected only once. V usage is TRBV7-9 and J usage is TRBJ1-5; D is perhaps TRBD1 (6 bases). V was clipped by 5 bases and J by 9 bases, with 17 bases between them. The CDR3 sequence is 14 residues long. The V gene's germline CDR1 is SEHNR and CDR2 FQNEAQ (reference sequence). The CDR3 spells CASSPGAKGGPQHF. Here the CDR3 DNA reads TGTGCCAGCAGCCCAGGGGCCAAAGGGGGGCCCCAGCATTTT.

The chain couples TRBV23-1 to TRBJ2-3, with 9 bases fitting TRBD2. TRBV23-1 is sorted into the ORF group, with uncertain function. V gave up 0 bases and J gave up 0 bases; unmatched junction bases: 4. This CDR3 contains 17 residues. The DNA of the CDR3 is TGCGCCAGCAGTCAATCGGTAGCGGGGGAGAGCACAGATACGCAGTATTTT. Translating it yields CASSQSVAGESTDTQYF.

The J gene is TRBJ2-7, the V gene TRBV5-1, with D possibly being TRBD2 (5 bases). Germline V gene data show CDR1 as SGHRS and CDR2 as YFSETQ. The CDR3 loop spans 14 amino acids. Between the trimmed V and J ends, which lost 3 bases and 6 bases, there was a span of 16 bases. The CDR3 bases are TGCGCCAGCAGCTCAGCGCTAGGCGGAGGCGAGCAGTACTTC. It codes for CASSSALGGGEQYF.

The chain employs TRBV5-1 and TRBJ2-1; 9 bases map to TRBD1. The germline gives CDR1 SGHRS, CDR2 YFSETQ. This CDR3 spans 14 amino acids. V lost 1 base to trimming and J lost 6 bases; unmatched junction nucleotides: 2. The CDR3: CASSLPTGGNEQFF. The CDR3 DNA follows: TGCGCCAGCAGCTTGCCGACAGGGGGCAATGAGCAGTTCTTC.

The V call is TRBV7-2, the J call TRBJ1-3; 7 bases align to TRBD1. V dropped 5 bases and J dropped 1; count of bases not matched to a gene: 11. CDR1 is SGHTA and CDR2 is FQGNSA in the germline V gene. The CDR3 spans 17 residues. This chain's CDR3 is CASSIQTGVRSGNTIYF. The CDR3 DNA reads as TGTGCCAGCAGCATCCAAACAGGGGTTAGGTCTGGAAACACCATATATTTT.